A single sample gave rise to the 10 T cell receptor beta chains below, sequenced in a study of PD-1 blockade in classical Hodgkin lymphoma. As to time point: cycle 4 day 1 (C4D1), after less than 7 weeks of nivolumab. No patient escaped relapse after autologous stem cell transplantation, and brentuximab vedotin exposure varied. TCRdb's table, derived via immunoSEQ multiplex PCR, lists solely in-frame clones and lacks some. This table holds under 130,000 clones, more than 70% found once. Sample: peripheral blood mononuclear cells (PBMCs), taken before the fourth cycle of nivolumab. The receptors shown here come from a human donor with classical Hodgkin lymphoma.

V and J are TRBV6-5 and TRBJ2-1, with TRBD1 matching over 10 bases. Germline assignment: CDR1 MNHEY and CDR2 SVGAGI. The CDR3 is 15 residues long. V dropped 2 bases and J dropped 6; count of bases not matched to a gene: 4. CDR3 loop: CASSYGTGEVNEQFF. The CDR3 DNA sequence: TGTGCCAGCAGTTACGGGACAGGGGAGGTCAATGAGCAGTTCTTC.

CDR3 protein: CASSIKTTRQTQYF. As DNA, the CDR3 is TGTGCCAGCAGCATAAAAACCACGAGGCAGACCCAGTACTTC. V is TRBV7-9 and J is TRBJ2-5; no clear D gene. The CDR3 covers 14 residues. The V gene lost 5 bases and the J gene lost 6 bases, with 16 bases spanning the gap. Germline V CDR1 and CDR2: SEHNR, FQNEAQ (reference sequence).

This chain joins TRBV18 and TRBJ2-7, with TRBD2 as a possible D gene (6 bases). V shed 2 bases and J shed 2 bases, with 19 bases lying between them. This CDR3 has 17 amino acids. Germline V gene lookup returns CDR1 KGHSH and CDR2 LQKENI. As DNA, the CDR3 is TGTGCCAGCTCACCAGGGGTCATGAAGGGACTGACCTACGAGCAGTACTTC. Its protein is CASSPGVMKGLTYEQYF.

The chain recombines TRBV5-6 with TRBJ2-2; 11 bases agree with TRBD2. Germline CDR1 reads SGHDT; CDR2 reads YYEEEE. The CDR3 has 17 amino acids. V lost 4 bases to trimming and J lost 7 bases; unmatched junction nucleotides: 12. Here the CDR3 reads CASSVALLAGAVGELFF. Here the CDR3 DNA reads TGTGCCAGCAGCGTGGCCCTACTAGCGGGAGCCGTCGGGGAGCTGTTTTTT.

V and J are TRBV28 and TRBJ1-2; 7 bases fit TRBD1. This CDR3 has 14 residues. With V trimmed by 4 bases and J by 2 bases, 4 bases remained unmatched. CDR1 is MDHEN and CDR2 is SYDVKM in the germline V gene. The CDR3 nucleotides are TGTGCCAGCAGTTCCATGGGACAGAACTATGGCTACACCTTC. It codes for CASSSMGQNYGYTF.

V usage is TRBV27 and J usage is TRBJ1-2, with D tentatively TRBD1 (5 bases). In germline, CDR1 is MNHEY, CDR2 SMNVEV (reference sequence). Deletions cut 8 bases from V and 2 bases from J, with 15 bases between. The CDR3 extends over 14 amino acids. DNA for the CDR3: TGTGCCAGCCGGGATGGACAAACGAACTATGGCTACACCTTC. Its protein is CASRDGQTNYGYTF.

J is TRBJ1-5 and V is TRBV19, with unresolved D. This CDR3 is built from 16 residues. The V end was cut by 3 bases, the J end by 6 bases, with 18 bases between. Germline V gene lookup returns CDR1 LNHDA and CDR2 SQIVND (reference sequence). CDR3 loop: CASSIHPTRRGQPQHF. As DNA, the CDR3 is TGTGCCAGTAGTATCCACCCGACACGTCGCGGTCAGCCCCAGCATTTT.

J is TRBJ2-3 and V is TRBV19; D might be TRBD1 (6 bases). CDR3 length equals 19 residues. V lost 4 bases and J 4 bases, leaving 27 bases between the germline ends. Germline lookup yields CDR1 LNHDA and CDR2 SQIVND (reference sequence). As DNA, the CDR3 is TGTGCCAGTAGTAGAGGACCCCAAACGAACCTTGGGGGCCCAGATACGCAGTATTTT. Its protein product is CASSRGPQTNLGGPDTQYF.

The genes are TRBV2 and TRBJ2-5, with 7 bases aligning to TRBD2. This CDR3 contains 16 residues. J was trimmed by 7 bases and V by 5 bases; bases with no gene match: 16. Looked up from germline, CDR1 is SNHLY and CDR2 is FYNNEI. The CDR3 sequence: CASSYGLAASLGTQYF. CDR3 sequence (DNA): TGTGCCAGCAGTTACGGCCTAGCGGCTTCGTTGGGGACCCAGTACTTC.

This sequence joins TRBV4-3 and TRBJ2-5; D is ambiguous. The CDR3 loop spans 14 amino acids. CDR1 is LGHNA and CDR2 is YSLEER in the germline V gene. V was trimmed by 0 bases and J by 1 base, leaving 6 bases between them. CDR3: CASSQDTFQETQYF. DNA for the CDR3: TGCGCCAGCAGCCAAGACACTTTCCAAGAGACCCAGTACTTC.